The clone carrying this T cell receptor beta chain was counted many times. The data belong to a study of blood T cells in healthy people across ages. The use of a sample-barcoded 5' primer and a J-beta primer mix characterized a second PCR of about 6 to 11 cycles. TCRdb used MiXCR to reprocess the 5' RACE reads, holding one entry per CDR3 protein. The sample consists of approximately 800,000 distinct CDR3 sequences, 20% to 25% of them appearing once. The same sample was also used in a study of T cells of mothers and their children.

This receptor was taken from a boy aged 5 to 17 in good health. Sample: blood.

The CDR3 sequence: CASSTPEGGLEAYEQYF. CDR3 nucleotides: TGTGCCAGCAGCACCCCCGAGGGAGGGTTGGAGGCCTACGAGCAGTACTTC. This chain links TRBV7-9 with TRBJ2-7; 7 nucleotides align to TRBD2. Germline V lookup: CDR1 SEHNR, CDR2 FQNEAQ (reference sequence). The CDR3 length is 17 residues. J gave up 2 bases and V 5 bases, and 15 bases lay outside the gene matches.